These 15 T cell receptor beta chains were sequenced from one sample in a study of chemoradiotherapy in HPV16-positive cancers. Method: immunoSEQ multiplex PCR; TCRdb's copy keeps in-frame clones and lacks some. This sample has 30,000 to 40,000 clones; roughly 78% occur once, and the top ten carry approximately 4.2%. The material sequenced was blood, taken from a patient who underwent chemoradiotherapy. The receptors stem from a human donor with HPV-associated anogenital cancer.

The genes are TRBV2 and TRBJ2-3; D remains unclear. Germline V lookup: CDR1 SNHLY, CDR2 FYNNEI. The ends were cut back, 7 bases at V and 1 base at J, with 3 bases in the middle. The CDR3 is 11 amino acids. The CDR3 coding sequence is TGTGCCAGCATTCGCACAGATACGCAGTATTTT. Translated: CASIRTDTQYF.

This rearrangement joins TRBV6-1 to TRBJ1-2; D gene uncertain. The CDR3 consists of 11 residues. V lost 2 bases and J 9 bases, leaving 7 bases between the germline ends. From germline, CDR1 is MNHNS and CDR2 SASEGT. CDR3 amino acids: CASSESFRYTF. CDR3 DNA sequence: TGTGCCAGCAGTGAATCCTTTCGCTACACCTTC.

A note on this clone: The junction and the germline gene differ at one end; a read error may be behind it. The rearrangement links TRBV6-5 to TRBJ2-2; D may correspond to TRBD1 or TRBD2 (5 bases each). This CDR3 region has 15 residues. CDR1 is MNHEY and CDR2 is SVGAGI in the germline V gene. CDR3 sequence reads: CASSYGTANTGKLFF. The DNA of the CDR3 is TGTGCCAGCAGTTACGGGACGGCGAACACCGGGAAGCTGTTTTTT.

The chain carries TRBV5-4 and TRBJ2-2; D not certain. Germline loops: CDR1 SGHNT, CDR2 YYREEE (reference sequence). The CDR3 covers 13 residues. V dropped 0 bases and J dropped 5 bases, with 5 bases sitting between them. As DNA, the CDR3 is TGTGCCAGCAGCTTGGAGAGGACCGGGGAGCTGTTTTTT. It codes for CASSLERTGELFF.

The chain uses TRBV7-2 and TRBJ2-1; D not certain. This CDR3 has 12 residues. Between the trimmed V and J ends, which lost 4 bases and 9 bases, there was a span of 10 bases. Germline V gene data show CDR1 as SGHTA and CDR2 as FQGNSA. Written as DNA, the CDR3 is TGTGCCAGCAGCTCCTTTTCCGCTGAGCAGTTCTTC. This gives the protein CASSSFSAEQFF.

This chain joins TRBV5-1 and TRBJ2-7; D is unresolved. V lost 2 bases, J lost 0 bases, and 9 bases lay in between. The CDR3 is 14 residues long. Germline CDR1 SGHRS, CDR2 YFSETQ. CDR3 nucleotides: TGCGCCAGCAGCTTTGAGGCCGTCTCCTACGAGCAGTACTTC. It codes for CASSFEAVSYEQYF.

The rearrangement joins TRBV10-3 to TRBJ2-1; D is uncertain. V shed 6 bases and J shed 8 bases, with 17 bases lying between them. The length of the CDR3 is 14 residues. Germline assignment: CDR1 ENHRY and CDR2 SYGVKD. The CDR3 bases are TGTGCCATCAGGCCAACGAATGGGGAACATGAGCAGTTCTTC. Translation: CAIRPTNGEHEQFF.

This chain links TRBV6-5 with TRBJ2-3; D uncertain. Germline V gives CDR1 MNHEY, CDR2 SVGAGI. The CDR3 has 14 amino acids. The V end was cut by 0 bases, the J end by 0 bases, with 4 bases between. The CDR3 loop reads CASSYSLSTDTQYF. CDR3 DNA sequence: TGTGCCAGCAGTTACTCGCTCAGCACAGATACGCAGTATTTT.

The J gene is TRBJ1-2, the V gene TRBV13; 11 bases line up with TRBD1. The CDR3 is 17 residues long. The V segment lost 3 bases and the J segment 7 bases; nucleotides outside the gene matches: 13. Germline V CDR1 and CDR2: PRHDT, FYEKMQ (reference sequence). In nucleotides, the CDR3 is TGTGCCAGCAGCTTTACTTCCTATGGACAGGGGGCGGGTGGCTACACCTTC. This translates into CASSFTSYGQGAGGYTF. Complete variable domain (other parts from reference TRBV13 and TRBJ1-2): AAGVIQSPRHLIKEKRETATLKCYPIPRHDTVYWYQQGPGQDPQFLISFYEKMQSDKGSIPDRFSAQQFSDYHSELNMSSLELGDSALYFCASSFTSYGQGAGGYTFGSGTRLTVV.

This clone was seen only a few times. V is TRBV5-4 and J is TRBJ1-2, with D perhaps matching TRBD1 (5 bases). The CDR3 loop spans 14 amino acids. Germline V gene sequence: CDR1 SGHNT, CDR2 YYREEE (reference sequence). Trimming removed 4 bases from V and 3 bases from J, with 13 bases in between. CDR3 bases: TGTGCCAGCAGCCTACCGGGACGGGACTATGGCTACACCTTC. Translated: CASSLPGRDYGYTF.

J is TRBJ2-1 and V is TRBV5-1, with D perhaps TRBD2 (6 bases). This CDR3 is 13 amino acids long. Trimming took off 0 bases at V and 7 bases at J, with 8 bases between the two ends. Per germline, CDR1 SGHRS and CDR2 YFSETQ. CDR3 residues: CASSLAGSNEQFF. In DNA form, the CDR3 reads TGCGCCAGCAGCTTGGCCGGGAGTAATGAGCAGTTCTTC.

Points on this clone: One junction end does not reproduce the germline sequence, and a read error may be involved. The chain combines TRBV19 with TRBJ1-6, with D hard to call. The CDR3 is 13 residues long. Germline CDR1 reads LNHDA; CDR2 reads SQIVND (reference sequence). The CDR3 loop is CASSVEDNSPLHF. CDR3 in DNA: TGTGCCAGTAGTGTAGAAGATAATTCACCCCTCCACTTT.

The chain has TRBV7-3 and TRBJ1-6; 7 positions agree with TRBD1. The CDR3 runs to 19 residues. Germline trimming cut 5 bases from V and 0 bases from J; bases unmatched to any gene: 13. Germline V CDR1 and CDR2: SGHTA, FQGTGA. CDR3 coding DNA: TGTGCCAGCAGCGAGCTCGGATGGGGACAGAGCTCCTATAATTCACCCCTCCACTTT. This translates into CASSELGWGQSSYNSPLHF.

The V gene is TRBV15, the J gene TRBJ1-4; tentative D call: TRBD1 (6 bases). The V gene's germline CDR1 is LNHNV and CDR2 YYDKDF (reference sequence). The V end lost 2 bases, the J end lost 2 bases, and 18 bases lay between the germline ends. The CDR3 loop spans 18 amino acids. CDR3 in amino acids: CATSRYRDRGGTNEKLFF. CDR3 nucleotide sequence: TGTGCCACCAGCAGATACCGGGACCGGGGGGGCACTAATGAAAAACTGTTTTTT.

The genes are TRBV7-9 and TRBJ1-4; the D is unclear. The CDR3 extends over 15 amino acids. The V gene's germline CDR1 is SEHNR and CDR2 FQNEAQ (reference sequence). The ends were cut back, 5 bases at V and 2 bases at J, with 12 bases in the middle. CDR3 in amino acids: CASSAPRVTNEKLFF. Written as DNA, the CDR3 is TGTGCCAGCAGCGCACCTAGGGTGACTAATGAAAAACTGTTTTTT.